This entry lists 27 T cell receptor beta chains sequenced from one sample in a study of cytomegalovirus exposure and HLA in healthy donors. The primer mix had 60 Vbeta and 13 Jbeta primers. Clones were sequenced by immunoSEQ multiplex PCR, and TCRdb holds only the in-frame ones, with some missing. Of roughly 160,000 clones in the sample, around 83% were seen once. Specimen: PBMCs. The receptors here all came from a male donor in good health and CMV-seropositive.

This sequence joins TRBV28 and TRBJ2-1; TRBD1 agrees at 8 bases. With V trimmed by 7 bases and J by 3 bases, 5 bases remained unmatched. Germline V gene sequence: CDR1 MDHEN, CDR2 SYDVKM. The CDR3 is 14 residues long. CDR3 residues: CASTTTGVYNEQFF. CDR3 DNA sequence: TGTGCCAGCACCACGACAGGGGTCTACAATGAGCAGTTCTTC.

V is TRBV12-5 and J is TRBJ1-5; D remains ambiguous. Trimming removed 5 bases at V and 4 bases at J, with 9 bases between. The CDR3 consists of 13 residues. CDR1 is LGHNT, CDR2 FRNRAP, per germline. CDR3 sequence (DNA): TGTGCTAGTGGTCTAGATGATAATCAGCCCCAGCATTTT. This sequence encodes CASGLDDNQPQHF.

The chain recombines TRBV5-6 with TRBJ2-7; 10 positions match TRBD2. Germline CDR1 is SGHDT and CDR2 is YYEEEE. This CDR3 is 15 amino acids long. V was pared by 4 bases and J by 1 base, with 5 bases of the junction left unmatched. CDR3 residues: CASSPGLAPSYEQYF. DNA of the CDR3: TGTGCCAGCAGCCCGGGACTAGCGCCTTCCTACGAGCAGTACTTC.

This clone appeared a few times. The V call is TRBV30, the J call TRBJ1-2; D uncertain. The germline CDR1 and CDR2 sequences are GTSNPN and SVGIG (reference sequence). There are 12 residues in the CDR3. V was shortened by 4 bases and J by 2 bases, with 8 bases between the two germline ends. CDR3 nucleotides: TGTGCCTGGAACAACATAAACTATGGCTACACCTTC. This translates into CAWNNINYGYTF.

The V and J genes are TRBV10-3 and TRBJ1-1; D is uncertain. V was clipped by 10 bases and J by 1 base, with 7 bases between them. The CDR3 runs 11 residues. Germline lookup yields CDR1 ENHRY and CDR2 SYGVKD. In nucleotides, the CDR3 is TGTGCCACCGAGTCGAACACTGAAGCTTTCTTT. The encoded protein is CATESNTEAFF.

The CDR3 spells CSVRRADARGAFF. Here the CDR3 DNA reads TGCAGCGTGAGAAGGGCCGACGCTAGGGGAGCTTTCTTT. V is TRBV29-1 and J is TRBJ1-1, with D possibly being TRBD1 (5 bases). The germline CDR1 and CDR2 sequences are SQVTM and ANQGSEA. Trimming pared 6 bases from V and 10 bases from J, leaving 21 bases between. The CDR3 contains 13 residues. The whole variable domain, filled in from reference TRBV29-1 and TRBJ1-1, reads SAVISQKPSRDICQRGTSLTIQCQVDSQVTMMFWYRQQPGQSLTLIATANQGSEATYESGFVIDKFPISRPNLTFSTLTVSNMSPEDSSIYLCSVRRADARGAFFGQGTRLTVV.

The chain joins TRBV6-5 to TRBJ2-1; 9 nucleotides line up with TRBD2. Germline V gene data show CDR1 as MNHEY and CDR2 as SVGAGI. The J segment lost 6 bases and the V segment lost 2 bases, leaving 5 bases of the junction unmatched. This CDR3 is built from 15 residues. In DNA, the CDR3 is TGTGCCAGCAGTTACGGCGGGGGGGCCCGCAATGAGCAGTTCTTC. The encoded protein is CASSYGGGARNEQFF.

V is TRBV5-1 and J is TRBJ2-2; 7 bases map to TRBD2. The trim removed 4 bases at V and 4 bases at J, leaving 7 bases unmatched. Germline-derived CDR1 and CDR2 are SGHRS and YFSETQ. The CDR3 is made up of 15 amino acids. CDR3 loop: CASSQTPGGTGELFF. In DNA form, the CDR3 reads TGCGCCAGCAGCCAGACCCCGGGGGGCACCGGGGAGCTGTTTTTT.

The chain links TRBV9 to TRBJ1-1, with a possible D match to TRBD1 (5 bases). Between the trimmed V and J ends, which lost 4 bases and 0 bases, there was a span of 13 bases. Germline V gene sequence: CDR1 SGDLS, CDR2 YYNGEE. The CDR3 spans 15 residues. The CDR3 here is CASSPRQRMNTEAFF. The CDR3 DNA sequence: TGTGCCAGCAGCCCTCGACAGAGAATGAACACTGAAGCTTTCTTT. The whole variable domain, filled in from reference TRBV9 and TRBJ1-1, reads DSGVTQTPKHLITATGQRVTLRCSPRSGDLSVYWYQQSLDQGLQFLIQYYNGEERAKGNILERFSAQQFPDLHSELNLSSLELGDSALYFCASSPRQRMNTEAFFGQGTRLTVV.

The chain has TRBV10-3 and TRBJ2-1; TRBD1 is a possible D gene (6 bases). V shed 10 bases and J shed 0 bases, with 10 bases lying between them. Germline V gene lookup returns CDR1 ENHRY and CDR2 SYGVKD. The CDR3 sequence is 13 residues long. This chain's CDR3 is CASRDNSYNEQFF. In DNA form, the CDR3 reads TGTGCCAGTAGGGACAACTCCTACAATGAGCAGTTCTTC.

The chain uses TRBV28 and TRBJ2-5, with TRBD2 identical over 9 bases. The DNA end is a closer match to TRBJ2-7, so the J assignment may be wrong. CDR1 is MDHEN, CDR2 SYDVKM, per germline. The CDR3 is made up of 15 amino acids. CDR3 DNA: TGTGCCAGCAGTATCCCGACTAGCGGACTCTACGAGCAGTACTTC. Its translation is CASSIPTSGLYEQYF.

This sequence joins TRBV2 and TRBJ1-5; TRBD1 matches 7 bases. The germline CDR1 and CDR2 sequences are SNHLY and FYNNEI. The junction had 7 bases not matched to a gene; V was cut back by 7 bases and J by 4 bases. This CDR3 comprises 14 residues. This chain's CDR3 is CASKKDRSNQPQHF. DNA for the CDR3: TGTGCCAGCAAAAAGGACAGGAGTAATCAGCCCCAGCATTTT.

This clone appeared a single time. The V gene is TRBV18, the J gene TRBJ1-1, with 7 bases fitting TRBD1. CDR1 and CDR2 from the germline V gene are KGHSH and LQKENI. V gave up 5 bases and J gave up 7 bases; unmatched junction bases: 13. The CDR3 contains 15 residues. CDR3 sequence (DNA): TGTGCCAGCTCAGAGACCACAGGGGCTAAAAATGAAGCTTTCTTT. Translation: CASSETTGAKNEAFF.

This clone was seen a few times. This chain joins TRBV9 and TRBJ2-3; 12 bases agree with TRBD1. The CDR3 sequence is 16 residues long. V lost 4 bases to trimming and J lost 5 bases; unmatched junction nucleotides: 8. The germline CDR1 and CDR2 sequences are SGDLS and YYNGEE. CDR3: CASSPRDRGRIDTQYF. CDR3 in DNA: TGTGCCAGCAGCCCCCGGGACAGGGGGCGCATAGATACGCAGTATTTT.

This chain uses TRBV5-5 with TRBJ1-2, with 7 nucleotides matching TRBD1. The CDR3 covers 14 residues. In germline, CDR1 is SGHKS, CDR2 YYEKEE (reference sequence). The trim removed 4 bases at V and 2 bases at J, leaving 5 bases unmatched. The CDR3 region has the DNA TGTGCCAGCAGCATCGGGACAGCGAACTATGGCTACACCTTC. Protein: CASSIGTANYGYTF.

This clone was recorded a few times. The chain recombines TRBV15 with TRBJ2-1, with 7 bases matching TRBD1. V dropped 0 bases and J dropped 6; count of bases not matched to a gene: 8. CDR1 is LNHNV and CDR2 is YYDKDF in the germline V gene (reference sequence). The CDR3 consists of 16 residues. The CDR3 protein is CATSRDWPRQGNEQFF. The CDR3 DNA reads TGTGCCACCAGCAGAGATTGGCCGCGACAGGGCAATGAGCAGTTCTTC.

V is TRBV9 and J is TRBJ2-2; TRBD2 aligns across 7 bases. The CDR3 spans 15 residues. The V gene end was trimmed by 0 bases and the J gene end by 8 bases; junction bases not matched to a gene: 7. The germline V gene encodes CDR1 SGDLS and CDR2 YYNGEE. Written as DNA, the CDR3 is TGTGCCAGCAGCGTAGGTGCGGGAGCGGGGGGGGAGCTGTTTTTT. Its protein is CASSVGAGAGGELFF.

The J gene is TRBJ1-1, the V gene TRBV10-3; no definite D call. This CDR3 contains 12 residues. Germline V CDR1 and CDR2: ENHRY, SYGVKD. The germline V and J ends were trimmed by 7 bases and 0 bases, with 6 bases remaining between them. CDR3 region: CAINSMNTEAFF. In DNA form, the CDR3 reads TGTGCCATCAACAGCATGAACACTGAAGCTTTCTTT.

This clone was observed a few times. The chain employs TRBV4-1 and TRBJ1-5; D is perhaps TRBD1 (6 bases). This CDR3 is 15 amino acids long. Looked up from germline, CDR1 is MGHRA and CDR2 is YSYEKL. V dropped 4 bases and J dropped 2 bases, with 12 bases sitting between them. The CDR3: CASSLSEGGNQPQHF. The DNA for the CDR3 is TGCGCCAGCAGCCTTTCCGAGGGGGGCAATCAGCCCCAGCATTTT.

This clone was recorded a few times. The rearrangement links TRBV30 to TRBJ2-7, with D perhaps matching TRBD1 (6 bases). With 8 bases removed from V and 7 bases from J, the gap between germline ends came to 18 bases. CDR3 length: 12 amino acids. Germline CDR1 is GTSNPN and CDR2 is SVGIG (reference sequence). The CDR3 coding sequence is TGTGCCGCGAACCGGGACACTGGGGAGCAGTACTTC. Amino acid sequence: CAANRDTGEQYF.

This clone has just one count. The CDR3, as DNA: TGCGCCAGCAGCGGAGCACTTCAGGGTCTCGACGAGCAGTACTTC. This codes for CASSGALQGLDEQYF. This chain connects TRBV5-1 to TRBJ2-7, with a weak D call TRBD1 (5 bases). Germline loops: CDR1 SGHRS, CDR2 YFSETQ. The length of the CDR3 is 15 residues. Trimming took 4 bases from V and 5 from J, leaving 19 bases between them.

This clone was seen a few times. The CDR3 region has the DNA TGCGCCAGCAGCCAAGATTCTAGCGGGAACACAGATACGCAGTATTTT. It codes for CASSQDSSGNTDTQYF. The chain recombines TRBV4-3 with TRBJ2-3; 9 bases line up with TRBD2. Germline CDR1 LGHNA, CDR2 YSLEER. The CDR3 consists of 16 residues. The trim removed 0 bases at V and 2 bases at J, leaving 3 bases unmatched.

This clone was picked up a small number of times. V and J are TRBV6-1 and TRBJ2-2; TRBD1 agrees at 7 bases. Germline loops: CDR1 MNHNS, CDR2 SASEGT. This CDR3 comprises 14 residues. With 2 bases clipped from V and 6 bases from J, the junction kept 3 bases outside the gene matches. CDR3: CASSETGDPGELFF. The CDR3 DNA follows: TGTGCCAGCAGTGAAACAGGGGACCCCGGGGAGCTGTTTTTT.

The chain has TRBV9 and TRBJ2-1; D is ambiguous. The germline CDR1 and CDR2 sequences are SGDLS and YYNGEE. The CDR3 extends over 13 amino acids. With 0 bases removed from V and 9 bases from J, the gap between germline ends came to 10 bases. CDR3 DNA sequence: TGTGCCAGCAGCGTAGATCTGGCTAGTGAGCAGTTCTTC. Its protein product is CASSVDLASEQFF.

The chain recombines TRBV29-1 with TRBJ1-5, with D hard to call. Trimming took off 4 bases at V and 0 bases at J, with 4 bases between the two ends. The CDR3 spans 12 residues. Germline lookup yields CDR1 SQVTM and CDR2 ANQGSEA. The DNA of the CDR3 is TGCAGCGTTGCCCATAGCAATCAGCCCCAGCATTTT. It yields the protein CSVAHSNQPQHF.

This chain connects TRBV6-1 to TRBJ2-7; 12 positions match TRBD2. CDR3 size: 19 residues. The germline CDR1 and CDR2 sequences are MNHNS and SASEGT. Trimming took 3 bases from V and 0 from J; bases not matched to a gene: 12. CDR3 in DNA: TGTGCCAGCAGTGACCGAAGAACTAGCGGGAGGTTCAGCTCCTACGAGCAGTACTTC. This translates into CASSDRRTSGRFSSYEQYF.

This clone occurred a few times. The rearrangement links TRBV14 to TRBJ1-3; the D is unclear. The V and J ends lost 3 bases and 4 bases respectively, with 19 bases between them. This CDR3 spans 17 amino acids. Germline-derived CDR1 and CDR2 are SGHDN and FVKESK. The CDR3 sequence: CASSHVAGLQSGNTIYF. The CDR3 DNA reads as TGTGCCAGCAGCCACGTAGCGGGCCTCCAGTCCGGAAACACCATATATTTT.